This T cell receptor beta chain was identified in a study of T cell changes during pregnancy in multiple sclerosis. V was trimmed by 7 bases and J by 5 bases, leaving 14 bases between them. Germline-derived CDR1 and CDR2 are MDHEN and SYDVKM. CDR3 size: 13 residues. Sequenced by immunoSEQ multiplex PCR; TCRdb stores in-frame clones only, minus some. Of 90,000 or so clones listed, nearly 95% are singletons. The genes are TRBV28 and TRBJ1-2, with D possibly being TRBD1 (6 bases). The material sequenced was peripheral blood, taken after pregnancy. This TCR derives from a female donor in good health, enrolled as a control in a pregnancy study. DNA for the CDR3: TGTGCCAGCAAACAGGGAGTGGAGTATGGCTACACCTTC. Protein product: CASKQGVEYGYTF.